This TCR beta chain was sequenced for a study of tumor-infiltrating lymphocytes in oesophageal squamous cell carcinoma. This CDR3 has 16 residues. Germline CDR1 is SGHNT and CDR2 is YENEEA. V trimming: 5 bases; J trimming: 9 bases; junction bases outside the gene matches: 15. TCRdb passed the PCR reads through MiXCR, listing each CDR3 protein once. The sample includes 5,600 or so distinct CDR3 sequences, approximately 15% of them seen just once. This clonotype qualifies as large. J is TRBJ2-1 and V is TRBV11-3, with TRBD2 matching over 8 bases. This clonotype originated in a male donor with esophageal squamous cell carcinoma. Sequencing input: esophageal tumor tissue. CDR3 sequence reads: CASSLRGLVDGGEQFF. The CDR3 nucleotides read TGTGCCAGCAGCCTAAGGGGACTAGTGGACGGGGGTGAGCAGTTCTTC.